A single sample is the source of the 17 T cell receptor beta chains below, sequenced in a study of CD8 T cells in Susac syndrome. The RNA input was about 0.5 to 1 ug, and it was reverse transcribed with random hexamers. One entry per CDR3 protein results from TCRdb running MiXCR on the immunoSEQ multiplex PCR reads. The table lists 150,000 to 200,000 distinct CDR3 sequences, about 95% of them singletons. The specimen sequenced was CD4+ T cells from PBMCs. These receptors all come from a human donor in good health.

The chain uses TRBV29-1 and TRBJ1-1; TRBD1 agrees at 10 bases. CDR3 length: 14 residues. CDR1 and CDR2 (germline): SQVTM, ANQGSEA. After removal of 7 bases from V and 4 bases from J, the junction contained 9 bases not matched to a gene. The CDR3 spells CSGGTGAGSTEAFF. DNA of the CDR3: TGCAGCGGCGGGACAGGGGCTGGGAGCACTGAAGCTTTCTTT.

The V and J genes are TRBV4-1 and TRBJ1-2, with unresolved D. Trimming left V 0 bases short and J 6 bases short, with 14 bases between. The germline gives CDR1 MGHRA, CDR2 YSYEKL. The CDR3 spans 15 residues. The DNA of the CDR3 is TGCGCCAGCAGCCAAGATGGACGGACTGGAGATGGCTACACCTTC. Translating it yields CASSQDGRTGDGYTF.

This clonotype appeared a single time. The CDR3: CASSLAAGGAETQYF. The CDR3 DNA is TGCGCCAGCAGCTTGGCAGCGGGGGGTGCGGAGACCCAGTACTTC. The rearrangement uses TRBV5-1 and TRBJ2-5, with 9 bases lining up with TRBD2. Looked up from germline, CDR1 is SGHRS and CDR2 is YFSETQ. V was clipped by 0 bases and J by 5 bases; unmatched bases: 5. This CDR3 has 15 residues.

This chain's CDR3 is CSATRDPDTQYF. CDR3 nucleotide sequence: TGCAGTGCAACACGGGACCCGGATACGCAGTATTTT. The chain recombines TRBV20-1 with TRBJ2-3; D may match TRBD1 or TRBD2 (5 bases each). The CDR3 is 12 amino acids. The V end lost 6 bases, the J end lost 6 bases, and 13 bases lay between the germline ends. CDR1 is DFQATT, CDR2 SNEGSKA, per germline (reference sequence).

CDR3 in amino acids: CASSYGDTQYF. In nucleotides, the CDR3 is TGTGCCAGCAGTTATGGAGATACGCAGTATTTT. This rearrangement joins TRBV6-2 or TRBV6-3 to TRBJ2-3; D not resolved. V shed 3 bases and J shed 5 bases, with 3 bases lying between them. Germline lookup yields CDR1 MNHEY and CDR2 SVGEGT. The CDR3 extends over 11 amino acids.

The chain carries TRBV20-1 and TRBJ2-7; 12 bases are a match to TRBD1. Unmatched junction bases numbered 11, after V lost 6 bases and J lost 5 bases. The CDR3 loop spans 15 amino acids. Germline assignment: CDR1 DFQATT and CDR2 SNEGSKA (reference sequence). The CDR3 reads CSAPSPGTGGHEQYF. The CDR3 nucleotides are TGCAGTGCCCCCTCCCCCGGGACAGGGGGCCACGAGCAGTACTTC.

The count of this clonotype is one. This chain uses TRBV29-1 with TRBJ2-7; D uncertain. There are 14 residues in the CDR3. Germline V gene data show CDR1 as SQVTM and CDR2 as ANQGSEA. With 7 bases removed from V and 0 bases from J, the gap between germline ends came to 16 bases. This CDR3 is CSASLQESSYEQYF. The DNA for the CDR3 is TGCAGCGCGAGCCTCCAGGAGAGCTCCTACGAGCAGTACTTC.

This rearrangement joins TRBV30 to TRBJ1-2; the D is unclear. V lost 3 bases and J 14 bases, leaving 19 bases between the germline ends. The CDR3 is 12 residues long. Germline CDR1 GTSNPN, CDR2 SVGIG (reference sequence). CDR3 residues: CAWSDSGPTRTF. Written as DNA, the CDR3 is TGTGCCTGGAGCGACTCAGGACCTACTAGAACCTTC.

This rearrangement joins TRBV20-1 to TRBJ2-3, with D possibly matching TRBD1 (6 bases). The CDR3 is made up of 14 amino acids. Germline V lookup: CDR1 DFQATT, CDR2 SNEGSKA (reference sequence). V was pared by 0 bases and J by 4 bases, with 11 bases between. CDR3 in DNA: TGCAGTGCTAGAGATGTTAACAGGGCAGATACGCAGTATTTT. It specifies CSARDVNRADTQYF.

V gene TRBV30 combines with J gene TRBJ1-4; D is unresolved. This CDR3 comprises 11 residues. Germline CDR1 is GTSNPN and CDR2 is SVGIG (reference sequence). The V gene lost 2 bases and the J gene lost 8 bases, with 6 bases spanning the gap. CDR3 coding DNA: TGTGCCTGGAGTAGCCGAGAAAAACTGTTTTTT. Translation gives CAWSSREKLFF.

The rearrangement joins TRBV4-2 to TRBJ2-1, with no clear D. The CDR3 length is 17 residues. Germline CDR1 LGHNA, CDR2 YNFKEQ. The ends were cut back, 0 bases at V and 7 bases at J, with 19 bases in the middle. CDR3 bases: TGTGCCAGCAGCCAAGATGGACGGCGCCAGTTTGGAAATGAGCAGTTCTTC. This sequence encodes CASSQDGRRQFGNEQFF.

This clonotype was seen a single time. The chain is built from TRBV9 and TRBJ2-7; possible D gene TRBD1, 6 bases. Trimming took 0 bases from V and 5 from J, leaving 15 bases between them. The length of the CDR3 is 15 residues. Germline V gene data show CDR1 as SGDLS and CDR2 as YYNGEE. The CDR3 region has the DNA TGTGCCAGCAGCGTAGGGGACAACGCGCTGAACGAGCAGTACTTC. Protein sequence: CASSVGDNALNEQYF.

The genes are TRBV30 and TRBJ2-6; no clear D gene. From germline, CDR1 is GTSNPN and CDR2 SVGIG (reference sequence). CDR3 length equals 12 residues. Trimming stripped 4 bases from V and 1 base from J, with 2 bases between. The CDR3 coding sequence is TGTGCCTGGACGTCTGGGGCCAACGTCCTGACTTTC. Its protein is CAWTSGANVLTF.

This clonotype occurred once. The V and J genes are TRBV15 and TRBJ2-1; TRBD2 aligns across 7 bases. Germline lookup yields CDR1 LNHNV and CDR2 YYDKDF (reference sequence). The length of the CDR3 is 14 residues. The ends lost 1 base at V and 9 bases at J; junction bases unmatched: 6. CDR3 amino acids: CATSRGGTIGEQFF. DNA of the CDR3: TGTGCCACCAGCAGAGGTGGGACTATAGGTGAGCAGTTCTTC. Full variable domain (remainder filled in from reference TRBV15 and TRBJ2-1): DAMVIQNPRYQVTQFGKPVTLSCSQTLNHNVMYWYQQKSSQAPKLLFHYYDKDFNNEADTPDNFQSRRPNTSFCFLDIRSPGLGDTAMYLCATSRGGTIGEQFFGPGTRLTVL.

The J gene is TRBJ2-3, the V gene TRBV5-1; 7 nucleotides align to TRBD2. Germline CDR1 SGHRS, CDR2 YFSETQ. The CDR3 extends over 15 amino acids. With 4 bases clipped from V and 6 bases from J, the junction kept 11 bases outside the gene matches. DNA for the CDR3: TGCGCCAGCAGCGTGCGGGGGAGCAAACAGGATACGCAGTATTTT. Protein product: CASSVRGSKQDTQYF.

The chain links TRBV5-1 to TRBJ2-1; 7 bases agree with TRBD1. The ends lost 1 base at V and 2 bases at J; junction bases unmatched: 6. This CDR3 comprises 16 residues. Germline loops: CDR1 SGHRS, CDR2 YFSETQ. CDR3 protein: CASSLIPGQAYNEQFF. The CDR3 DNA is TGCGCCAGCAGCTTGATCCCCGGACAGGCCTACAATGAGCAGTTCTTC.

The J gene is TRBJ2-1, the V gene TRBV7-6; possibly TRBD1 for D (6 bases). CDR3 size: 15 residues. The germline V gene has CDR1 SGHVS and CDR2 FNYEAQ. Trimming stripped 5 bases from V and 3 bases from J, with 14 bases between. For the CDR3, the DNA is TGTGCCAGCAGCGCAGAACAGGGATTCTACAATGAGCAGTTCTTC. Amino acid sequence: CASSAEQGFYNEQFF.